This T cell receptor beta chain was identified in a study of T cells after yellow fever vaccination. A single record per CDR3 protein comes from TCRdb applying MiXCR to the 5' RACE reads. The data hold some 350,000 distinct CDR3 sequences, with almost 4% observed a single time. The CDR3 spans 16 residues. Per germline, CDR1 SGHRS and CDR2 YFSETQ. As concerns this clonotype: One junction end disagrees with the germline gene, perhaps due to a read error.

Source: PBMCs, taken 5 days after the yellow fever booster vaccination. The chain uses TRBV5-1 and TRBJ2-1; D is perhaps TRBD2 (5 bases). This clonotype was sampled from a man younger than 35 who received the YFV17D yellow fever vaccine. As DNA, the CDR3 is TGCGCCAGCAGCTCACAACGGGGAAGAGTCTACGATGAGCAGTTCTTC. The encoded protein is CASSSQRGRVYDEQFF.